Listed below are T cell receptor beta chains from one sample, sequenced in a study of siplizumab effects on memory and regulatory T cells. Measured with immunoSEQ multiplex PCR; TCRdb has only the in-frame clones, and not every one. Of some 100,000 clones in the sample, over 85% were seen once. The sample consisted of CD8+ T cells sorted from blood. These receptors all stem from a human donor in good health. Both conserved end residues are part of each CDR3. D genes are given only for firm matches. Size is omitted from some rows. Given values are once, few, many or a class for expanded clones.

V	D	J	size	DNA	CDR3
TRBV5-8	.	TRBJ2-7	.	TGTGCCAGCAGCTTGGGGGGCTCTATCTGGATGGACGAGCAGTACTTC	CASSLGGSIWMDEQYF
TRBV6-5	.	TRBJ2-7	.	TGTGCCAGCAGCCCAGGAACAGGGGACTTCGAGCAGTACTTC	CASSPGTGDFEQYF
TRBV27	TRBD1	TRBJ1-4	.	TGTGCCAGCAGTCCTCTCACAACAACCGGGACAGTTAATGAAAAACTGTTTTTT	CASSPLTTTGTVNEKLFF
TRBV14	.	TRBJ2-3	.	TGTGCCAGCAGCCATCCCCGGCGGAGCACAGATACGCAGTATTTT	CASSHPRRSTDTQYF
TRBV11-3	.	TRBJ2-2	.	TGTGCCAGCAGCGAGGCATCAGGGAGCGCCGGGGAGCTGTTTTTT	CASSEASGSAGELFF
TRBV10-3	.	TRBJ2-4	.	TGTGCCATCAGTGACCAGAGTTTTACAAACATTCAGTACTTC	CAISDQSFTNIQYF
TRBV7-6	.	TRBJ2-1	.	TGTGCCAGCAGCTTAGGTGGGGGCATATCCTACAATGAGCAGTTCTTC	CASSLGGGISYNEQFF
TRBV2	.	TRBJ2-6	once	TGTGCCAGCAGTCGGAGCTCTGGGGCCAACGTCCTGACTTTC	CASSRSSGANVLTF
TRBV11-2	.	TRBJ2-1	.	TGTGCCAGCAGCGACGCCGTCGGTTACAATGAGCAGTTCTTC	CASSDAVGYNEQFF
TRBV19	.	TRBJ2-7	.	TGTGCCAGTAGCCCCGCGAGCTCCTCCTACGAGCAGTACTTC	CASSPASSSYEQYF
TRBV4-2	TRBD2	TRBJ2-7	.	TGTGCCAGCAGCCACTCTACGGGACTAGCCTACGAGCAGTACTTC	CASSHSTGLAYEQYF
TRBV7-2	TRBD2	TRBJ2-7	.	TGTGCCAGCAGCTTATTAAGCGGGGGATCCTACGAGCAGTACTTC	CASSLLSGGSYEQYF
TRBV13	TRBD2	TRBJ2-5	.	TGTGCCAGCAGCCCACGGACTAGCGGGATAGAGACCCAGTACTTC	CASSPRTSGIETQYF
TRBV19	TRBD2	TRBJ2-7	.	TGTGCCAGTAGGAGACTAGCGGAGTCTTACGAGCAGTACTTC	CASRRLAESYEQYF
TRBV5-1	.	TRBJ2-7	.	TGCGCCAGCAGCTTGGCGGACAGCTCCTACGAGCAGTACTTC	CASSLADSSYEQYF
TRBV2	.	TRBJ1-5	.	TGTGCCAGCAGTGCCCAACAGATCAATCAGCCCCAGCATTTT	CASSAQQINQPQHF
TRBV11-2	.	TRBJ2-3	.	TGTGCCAGCACTCGGGAGTGGAGCACAGATACGCAGTATTTT	CASTREWSTDTQYF
TRBV4-1	.	TRBJ2-1	.	TGCGCCAGCAGCCAAGAGGGACGCTCCTACAATGAGCAGTTCTTC	CASSQEGRSYNEQFF
TRBV11-1	.	TRBJ2-7	few	.	CASSFGSGYEQYF
TRBV5-8	TRBD1	TRBJ1-5	.	TGTGCCAGCAGCTTGACAGGGGTTCATCAGCCCCAGCATTTT	CASSLTGVHQPQHF
TRBV19	TRBD1	TRBJ1-5	.	TGTGCCAGTACCATCGCCGGGACAGGGGGCTTCAATCAGCCCCAGCATTTT	CASTIAGTGGFNQPQHF
TRBV30	.	TRBJ2-7	.	TGTGCCTGGCTTACCCAAGGCGGATACGAGCAGTACTTC	CAWLTQGGYEQYF
TRBV7-8	TRBD2	TRBJ2-1	.	TGTGCCAGCAGCCCCTTTTCTAGCGGGGACAATGAGCAGTTCTTC	CASSPFSSGDNEQFF
TRBV4-1	.	TRBJ1-4	.	TGCGCCAGCAGCCTTACAGAGGGACACGTTAATGAAAAACTGTTTTTT	CASSLTEGHVNEKLFF
TRBV19	.	TRBJ1-1	.	TGTGCCAGTAGTTCGGGGGGGAACACTGAAGCTTTCTTT	CASSSGGNTEAFF